Each of the 19 T cell receptor beta chains below was sequenced from the same sample in a study of cytomegalovirus exposure and HLA in healthy donors. This table comes from immunoSEQ multiplex PCR, and its TCRdb copy is limited to in-frame clones, with some not included. The table includes about 62,000 clones, approximately 95% detected once. Input material: PBMCs. The source of these receptors is a woman under 30 in good health and CMV-seropositive.

This chain links TRBV6-1 with TRBJ1-4, with D unresolved. Trimming cost V 6 bases and J 0 bases, with 8 bases left between them. The length of the CDR3 is 14 residues. CDR1 MNHNS and CDR2 SASEGT come from the germline V gene. In DNA, the CDR3 is TGTGCCAGCAGCCTCCAGTCAACTAATGAAAAACTGTTTTTT. Amino acids: CASSLQSTNEKLFF.

The rearrangement uses TRBV28 and TRBJ2-7; 8 nucleotides align to TRBD1. Per the germline V gene, CDR1 is MDHEN and CDR2 is SYDVKM. With 1 base clipped from V and 1 base from J, the junction kept 6 bases outside the gene matches. CDR3 length: 16 residues. The CDR3 region is CASSLSSGTGSYEQYF. CDR3 sequence (DNA): TGTGCCAGCAGTTTATCCTCCGGGACAGGTTCCTACGAGCAGTACTTC.

This sequence joins TRBV10-3 and TRBJ2-3, with 13 bases fitting TRBD2. Germline CDR1 and CDR2: ENHRY and SYGVKD. V trimming: 6 bases; J trimming: 5 bases; junction bases outside the gene matches: 14. This CDR3 has 18 residues. The CDR3 DNA follows: TGTGCCATCAGCGCGTCCGGACTAGCGGGAGTTGCGTTAGATACGCAGTATTTT. It yields the protein CAISASGLAGVALDTQYF.

The V gene is TRBV29-1, the J gene TRBJ1-2, with 11 bases identical to TRBD1. V dropped 6 bases and J dropped 8; count of bases not matched to a gene: 8. The CDR3 extends over 13 amino acids. Per germline, CDR1 SQVTM and CDR2 ANQGSEA. CDR3 bases: TGCAGCGTCTCCCGGACAGGGGGCGAGGGCTACACCTTC. This sequence encodes CSVSRTGGEGYTF.

CDR3 residues: CASSATGPTGELFF. The CDR3 region has the DNA TGTGCCAGCAGCGCTACAGGGCCCACCGGGGAGCTGTTTTTT. The V and J genes are TRBV7-3 and TRBJ2-2, with D possibly matching TRBD1 (6 bases). The length of the CDR3 is 14 residues. The ends were cut back, 5 bases at V and 4 bases at J, with 11 bases in the middle. Per germline, CDR1 SGHTA and CDR2 FQGTGA.

This chain links TRBV20-1 with TRBJ2-1; D not certain. The germline gives CDR1 DFQATT, CDR2 SNEGSKA (reference sequence). V was clipped by 4 bases and J by 5 bases, with 6 bases between them. The CDR3 totals 11 residues. In nucleotides, the CDR3 is TGCAGTGCTACCCGGGACAATGAGCAGTTCTTC. Translation gives CSATRDNEQFF.

The chain links TRBV2 to TRBJ1-4, with D hard to call. The V gene's germline CDR1 is SNHLY and CDR2 FYNNEI. The CDR3 is 18 residues long. Trimming removed 6 bases at V and 0 bases at J, with 20 bases between. CDR3 nucleotides: TGTGCCAGCAGCATGGAGGCCTTTGGCACCGCAACTAATGAAAAACTGTTTTTT. Translating gives CASSMEAFGTATNEKLFF. The complete variable domain, with remaining parts taken from reference TRBV2 and TRBJ1-4, reads EPEVTQTPSHQVTQMGQEVILRCVPISNHLYFYWYRQILGQKVEFLVSFYNNEISEKSEIFDDQFSVERPDGSNFTLKIRSTKLEDSAMYFCASSMEAFGTATNEKLFFGSGTQLSVL.

This clone was seen a single time. This chain links TRBV30 with TRBJ1-6; D may be TRBD1 (6 bases). From germline, CDR1 is GTSNPN and CDR2 SVGIG (reference sequence). There are 12 residues in the CDR3. V was cut by 8 bases and J by 10 bases, with 15 bases left in between. The CDR3 loop is CANRVGESPLHF. The CDR3, as DNA: TGTGCCAACAGGGTTGGTGAGTCACCCCTCCACTTT.

The chain joins TRBV28 to TRBJ2-4; TRBD1 agrees at 9 bases. Germline loops: CDR1 MDHEN, CDR2 SYDVKM. The V gene end was trimmed by 5 bases and the J gene end by 1 base; junction bases not matched to a gene: 12. The CDR3 is 18 amino acids. CDR3 in DNA: TGTGCCAGCAGTCCGGGACAGGGTGAGGTTCTTGCCAAAAACATTCAGTACTTC. It translates to CASSPGQGEVLAKNIQYF.

The V call is TRBV15, the J call TRBJ2-3; D may be TRBD1 (5 bases). Germline CDR1 reads LNHNV; CDR2 reads YYDKDF (reference sequence). Deletions cut 1 base from V and 3 bases from J, with 8 bases between. This CDR3 region has 14 residues. The CDR3 region is CATSRGAGTDTQYF. The DNA for the CDR3 is TGTGCCACCAGCAGAGGGGCAGGGACAGATACGCAGTATTTT.

This chain uses TRBV7-2 with TRBJ1-5; 7 nucleotides align to TRBD1. The germline CDR1 and CDR2 sequences are SGHTA and FQGNSA. J lost 1 base, V lost 0 bases, and 3 bases had no gene match. This CDR3 has 16 residues. The CDR3 loop reads CASSLATGTSNQPQHF. CDR3 coding DNA: TGTGCCAGCAGCTTAGCGACAGGGACGAGCAATCAGCCCCAGCATTTT.

CDR3: CSVDRDTETGELFF. In nucleotides, the CDR3 is TGCAGCGTTGATCGGGATACCGAGACCGGGGAGCTGTTTTTT. V and J are TRBV29-1 and TRBJ2-2, with D perhaps matching TRBD2 (5 bases). The CDR3 covers 14 residues. The V gene's germline CDR1 is SQVTM and CDR2 ANQGSEA. V lost 3 bases and J 5 bases, leaving 13 bases between the germline ends.

The chain is built from TRBV7-2 and TRBJ2-1; TRBD2 agrees at 7 bases. Germline CDR1 and CDR2: SGHTA and FQGNSA. This CDR3 region has 15 residues. J lost 7 bases, V lost 7 bases, and 13 bases had no gene match. The CDR3 protein is CASNPLGLPTNEQFF. The CDR3, as DNA: TGTGCCAGCAACCCCTTGGGACTACCCACAAATGAGCAGTTCTTC.

This rearrangement joins TRBV30 to TRBJ2-5; 8 bases are a match to TRBD1. V shed 0 bases, J shed 9 bases, and the junction held 9 bases outside the gene matches. The V gene's germline CDR1 is GTSNPN and CDR2 SVGIG (reference sequence). This CDR3 has 14 amino acids. The CDR3 is CAWSVLGRQGPQYF. For the CDR3, the DNA is TGTGCCTGGAGTGTACTCGGGAGACAGGGGCCCCAGTACTTC.

This chain connects TRBV20-1 to TRBJ2-1; the D is unclear. Germline-derived CDR1 and CDR2 are DFQATT and SNEGSKA (reference sequence). The CDR3 loop spans 10 amino acids. Trimming left V 6 bases short and J 9 bases short, with 9 bases between. CDR3 in amino acids: CSAYDFEQFF. DNA of the CDR3: TGCAGTGCCTATGATTTTGAGCAGTTCTTC.

This rearrangement joins TRBV5-5 to TRBJ1-2, with unresolved D. The germline V and J ends were trimmed by 1 base and 6 bases, with 16 bases remaining between them. CDR3 size: 15 residues. The germline V gene has CDR1 SGHKS and CDR2 YYEKEE (reference sequence). The CDR3 DNA reads TGTGCCAGCAGCTTGTCCACCTCACGCGGGCATGGCTACACCTTC. Translated, it gives CASSLSTSRGHGYTF.

The chain employs TRBV5-1 and TRBJ2-1, with 16 bases that match TRBD2. The CDR3 totals 17 residues. Germline V gene lookup returns CDR1 SGHRS and CDR2 YFSETQ. The J segment lost 6 bases and the V segment lost 4 bases, leaving 7 bases of the junction unmatched. The CDR3 DNA reads as TGCGCCAGCAGCCCGGGACTAGCGGGAGGGCTTCGCAATGAGCAGTTCTTC. This translates into CASSPGLAGGLRNEQFF.

The CDR3 DNA is TGTGCCAGCAGACAGATACAGGGGAAAGGCGATACGCAGTATTTT. This encodes CASRQIQGKGDTQYF. This chain links TRBV11-2 with TRBJ2-3, with TRBD1 matching over 7 bases. Trimming cost V 6 bases and J 6 bases; bases outside gene matches: 12. This CDR3 is built from 15 residues. Germline V CDR1 and CDR2: SGHAT, FQNNGV.

This chain links TRBV5-4 with TRBJ2-3; no definite D call. With 7 bases removed from V and 2 bases from J, the gap between germline ends came to 11 bases. The germline V gene encodes CDR1 SGHNT and CDR2 YYREEE (reference sequence). The CDR3 is 13 amino acids. CDR3 DNA: TGTGCCAGCGGCACACAGAACACAGATACGCAGTATTTT. This sequence encodes CASGTQNTDTQYF.